The rows below give T cell receptor beta chains drawn from one sample of a study of blood T cells in healthy people across ages. TCRdb redid the calling of the 5' RACE reads with MiXCR, one entry per CDR3 protein. The sample has hundreds of thousands of distinct CDR3 sequences; about 55% are singletons. Specimen: blood. All receptors derive from a man older than 75 in good health. The conserved cysteine and the conserved F or W are not part of the CDR3 here. D genes are given only for firm matches. Not every row has a clone size; where given, it reads once, few, many or a size class.

v_gene | d_gene | abundance | CDR3aa
TRBV20-1 | NA | NA | SARGPRGMNTETF
TRBV6-1 | NA | NA | ASSVPTGELF
TRBV15 | NA | NA | ATSRDYSGRELF
TRBV7-9 | TRBD2 | NA | ASSQGTSAYNEQF
TRBV7-3 | TRBD2 | NA | ASSVREGYEQY
TRBV10-3 | TRBD2 | few | AIRSGTSGSLDEQF
TRBV9 | NA | NA | ASRSSGDEQF
TRBV25-1 | TRBD1 | once | ASSATGTGQRYGYT
TRBV20-1 | TRBD2 | NA | SAIGTSGKGDTQY
TRBV7-9 | TRBD1 | few | ASSLGTGDSGANVLT
TRBV6-2/TRBV6-3 | TRBD2 | many | ASGGLAGVGYEQY
TRBV29-1 | NA | NA | SVNRQTDTGELF
TRBV7-9 | TRBD2 | NA | ASSLASGRALADTQY
TRBV20-1 | TRBD1 | NA | SPIEGQGTYEQY
TRBV9 | NA | NA | ANSVDPGGRYEQY
TRBV6-5 | NA | NA | ASSYSHTLPNEQF
TRBV6-5 | NA | NA | ASSYTRTGTYEQY
TRBV20-1 | TRBD1 | few | SAFDRGGYT
TRBV20-1 | TRBD2 | NA | SAEGLAGGTRQQY
TRBV29-1 | NA | NA | SVAAGTEQY
TRBV4-1 | NA | many | ASSQVGTDTQY
TRBV20-1 | TRBD1 | few | SARHLGGTGGAGNYGYT
TRBV20-1 | TRBD2 | many | SARELAGVYNEQF
TRBV5-1 | TRBD1 | NA | ASSLNRGATEAF
TRBV27 | TRBD2 | NA | ASSLFSSGWTSGSPSTDTQY
TRBV2 | TRBD2 | NA | ASRSGLGTNEQF
TRBV9 | TRBD1 | NA | ASSPRGSGSNEQY
TRBV14 | NA | few | ASSQSFRDEQY
TRBV14 | TRBD2 | NA | ASSWVAGETQY
TRBV4-2 | NA | NA | ASSQERDAYNSPLH
TRBV7-2 | TRBD2 | NA | ASSMGLAAYEQY
TRBV7-3 | NA | NA | ASSRDKRYTQY
TRBV2 | NA | NA | ASREYSYEQY
TRBV29-1 | TRBD1 | NA | SGGQPEDTQY
TRBV7-2 | NA | NA | ASSLGGRDQPQH
TRBV24-1 | NA | NA | ATSGNYNEQF
TRBV20-1 | NA | NA | SARGTSSSYNEQF
TRBV11-2 | TRBD2 | few | ASSLAGGPGRYAY
TRBV4-1 | NA | NA | ASSQFREISYEQY
TRBV20-1 | NA | NA | STRGGGSMNTEAF
TRBV12-3/TRBV12-4 | NA | many | ASSLGGQSYNEQF
TRBV6-5 | NA | NA | ASSSHGGRSNEQF
TRBV6-1 | NA | NA | ASSGSGNDEQY
TRBV20-1 | TRBD2 | NA | SARDASGGSIYEQY